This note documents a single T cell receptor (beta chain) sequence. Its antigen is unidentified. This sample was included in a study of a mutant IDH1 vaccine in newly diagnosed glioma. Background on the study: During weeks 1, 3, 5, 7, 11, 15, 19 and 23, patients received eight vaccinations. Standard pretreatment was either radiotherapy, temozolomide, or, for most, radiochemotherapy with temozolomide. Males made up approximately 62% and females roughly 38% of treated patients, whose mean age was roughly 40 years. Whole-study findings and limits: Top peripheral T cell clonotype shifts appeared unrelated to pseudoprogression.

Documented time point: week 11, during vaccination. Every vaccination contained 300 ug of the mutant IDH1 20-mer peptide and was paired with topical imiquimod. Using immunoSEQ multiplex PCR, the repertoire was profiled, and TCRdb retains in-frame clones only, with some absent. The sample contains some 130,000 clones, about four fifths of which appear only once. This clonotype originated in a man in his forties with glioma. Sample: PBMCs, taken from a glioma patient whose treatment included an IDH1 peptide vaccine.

DNA of the CDR3: TGTGCCAGCAGTAAGACAGGGGGCGCGGGAGGCTACACCTTC. Protein product: CASSKTGGAGGYTF. The chain is built from TRBV28 and TRBJ1-2, with TRBD1 identical over 10 bases. The CDR3 has 14 residues. V lost 5 bases to trimming and J lost 8 bases; unmatched junction nucleotides: 8. The germline gives CDR1 MDHEN, CDR2 SYDVKM.